The 9 T cell receptor beta chains given below trace back to one sample, sequenced in a study of T cells in Graves' hyperthyroidism and ophthalmopathy. RNA transcripts gave rise to amplified TCR beta CDR3 regions. The primer set for the first-round RT-PCR of the TCR CDR3 was HTBI. A single record per CDR3 protein comes from TCRdb applying MiXCR to the multiplex PCR reads. Of roughly 570,000 distinct CDR3 sequences in the sample, about half were seen once. Sequenced sample: peripheral blood or thyroid tissue (not recorded which). These receptors were taken from a woman aged 18-29 years with Graves' hyperthyroidism.

This chain joins TRBV15 and TRBJ2-1; D remains ambiguous. The CDR3 covers 12 residues. The germline gives CDR1 LNHNV, CDR2 YYDKDF (reference sequence). V was shortened by 1 base and J by 6 bases, with 4 bases between the two germline ends. CDR3 bases: TGTGCCACCAGCAGAGCCTCCAATGAGCAGTTCTTC. Translating gives CATSRASNEQFF.

The rearrangement uses TRBV7-9 and TRBJ2-5; perhaps TRBD1 as D (6 bases). The CDR3 extends over 15 amino acids. The germline gives CDR1 SEHNR, CDR2 FQNEAQ (reference sequence). V shed 0 bases and J shed 6 bases, with 14 bases lying between them. The CDR3 DNA follows: TGTGCCAGCAGCTTAGCGACCAGGGGCACGAAGACCCAGTACTTC. Translated, it gives CASSLATRGTKTQYF.

The chain couples TRBV24-1 to TRBJ2-7; 9 nucleotides line up with TRBD1. The junction had 7 bases not matched to a gene; V was cut back by 4 bases and J by 4 bases. CDR3 size: 15 residues. CDR1 and CDR2 from the germline V gene are KGHDR and SFDVKD. The CDR3 is CATSETGTGIYEQYF. CDR3 DNA: TGTGCCACCAGTGAGACCGGGACAGGGATATACGAGCAGTACTTC.

This rearrangement joins TRBV3-1 to TRBJ1-4, with 9 bases lining up with TRBD1. The CDR3 is 18 amino acids. J lost 7 bases, V lost 1 base, and 13 bases had no gene match. CDR1 is LGHDT, CDR2 YNNKEL, per germline (reference sequence). Written as DNA, the CDR3 is TGTGCCAGCAGCCAAGGGCTAGCTTACGGGACAGGGCGTGAAAAACTGTTTTTT. This encodes CASSQGLAYGTGREKLFF.

The V call is TRBV24-1, the J call TRBJ2-5; either TRBD1 or TRBD2 may fit D (6 bases each). Germline V gene data show CDR1 as KGHDR and CDR2 as SFDVKD. There are 13 residues in the CDR3. Trimming cost V 9 bases and J 4 bases, with 14 bases left between them. The CDR3 here is CATRDTEGETQYF. The CDR3 DNA sequence: TGTGCCACCCGGGACACGGAGGGAGAGACCCAGTACTTC.

The rearrangement links TRBV7-2 to TRBJ2-2, with 8 bases fitting TRBD2. V was clipped by 4 bases and J by 17 bases; unmatched bases: 18. The CDR3 is 15 amino acids. From germline, CDR1 is SGHTA and CDR2 FQGNSA. The CDR3 coding sequence is TGTGCCAGCAGCTGGGGCGGGAGGTCTACCGGGGAGATATTTTTT. The encoded protein is CASSWGGRSTGEIFF.

The chain recombines TRBV29-1 with TRBJ1-2; 11 positions match TRBD1. This CDR3 is 14 amino acids long. Germline trimming cut 6 bases from V and 11 bases from J; bases unmatched to any gene: 14. The germline gives CDR1 SQVTM, CDR2 ANQGSEA. CDR3 nucleotides: TGCAGCGTCCTGGGACAGGGGGGATCGGGGACGTACACCTTC. It codes for CSVLGQGGSGTYTF.

In its sample, this clonotype was seen many times. This rearrangement joins TRBV6-5 to TRBJ2-2; D is ambiguous. The CDR3 covers 13 residues. V was cut by 1 base and J by 4 bases, with 4 bases left in between. Germline CDR1 MNHEY, CDR2 SVGAGI. The CDR3: CASSYFSTGELFF. The CDR3 nucleotides read TGTGCCAGCAGTTACTTTAGCACCGGGGAGCTGTTTTTT.

This chain uses TRBV19 with TRBJ1-1; no clear D. Germline CDR1 and CDR2: LNHDA and SQIVND (reference sequence). The CDR3 spans 15 residues. The V and J ends lost 0 bases and 4 bases respectively, with 12 bases between them. Here the CDR3 DNA reads TGTGCCAGTAGTATAGATCTGGGCAGAATCACTGAAGCTTTCTTT. Encoded protein: CASSIDLGRITEAFF.